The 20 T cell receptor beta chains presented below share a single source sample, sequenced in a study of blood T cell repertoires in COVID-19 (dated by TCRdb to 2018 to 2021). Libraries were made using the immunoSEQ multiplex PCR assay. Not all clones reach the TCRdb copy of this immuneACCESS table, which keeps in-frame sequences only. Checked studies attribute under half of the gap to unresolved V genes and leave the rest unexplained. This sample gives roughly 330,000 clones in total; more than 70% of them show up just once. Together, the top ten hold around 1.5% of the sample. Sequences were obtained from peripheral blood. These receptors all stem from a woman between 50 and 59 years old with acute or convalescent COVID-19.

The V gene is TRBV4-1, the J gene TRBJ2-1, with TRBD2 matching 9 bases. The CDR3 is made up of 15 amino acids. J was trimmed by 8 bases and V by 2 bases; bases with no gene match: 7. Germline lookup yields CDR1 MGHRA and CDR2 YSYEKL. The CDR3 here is CASSQNLAGQDEQFF. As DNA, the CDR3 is TGCGCCAGCAGCCAAAACCTAGCGGGACAAGATGAGCAGTTCTTC.

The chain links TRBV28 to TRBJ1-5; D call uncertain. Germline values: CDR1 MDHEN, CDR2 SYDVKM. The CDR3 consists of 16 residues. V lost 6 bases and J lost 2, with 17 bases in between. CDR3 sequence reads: CASRRGVTTGNQPQHF. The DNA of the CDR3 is TGTGCCAGCAGGCGCGGGGTTACGACGGGCAATCAGCCCCAGCATTTT.

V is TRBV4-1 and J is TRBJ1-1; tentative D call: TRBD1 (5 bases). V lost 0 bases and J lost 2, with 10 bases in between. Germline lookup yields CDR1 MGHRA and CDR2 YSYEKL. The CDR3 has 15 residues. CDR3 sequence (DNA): TGCGCCAGCAGCCAAGATCCAGGGTTAAACACTGAAGCTTTCTTT. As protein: CASSQDPGLNTEAFF.

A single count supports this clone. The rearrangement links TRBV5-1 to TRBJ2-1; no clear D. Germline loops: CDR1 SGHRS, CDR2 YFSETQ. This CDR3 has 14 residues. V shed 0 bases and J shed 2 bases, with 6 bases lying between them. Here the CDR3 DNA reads TGCGCCAGCAGCTTGGGTCAGGCCTACAATGAGCAGTTCTTC. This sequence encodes CASSLGQAYNEQFF.

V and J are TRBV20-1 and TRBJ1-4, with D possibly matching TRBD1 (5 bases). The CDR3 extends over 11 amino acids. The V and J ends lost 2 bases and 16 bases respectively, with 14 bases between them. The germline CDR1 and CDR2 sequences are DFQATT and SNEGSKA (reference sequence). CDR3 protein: CSARSQGTRFF. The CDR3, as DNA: TGCAGTGCTAGATCCCAAGGGACTCGGTTTTTT.

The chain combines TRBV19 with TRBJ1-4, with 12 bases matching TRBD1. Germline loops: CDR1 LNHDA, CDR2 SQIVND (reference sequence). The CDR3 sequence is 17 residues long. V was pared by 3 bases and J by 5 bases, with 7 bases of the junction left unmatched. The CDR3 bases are TGTGCCAGTAGTATCCGGGACAGGGGGCGTTGGAATGAAAAACTGTTTTTT. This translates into CASSIRDRGRWNEKLFF.

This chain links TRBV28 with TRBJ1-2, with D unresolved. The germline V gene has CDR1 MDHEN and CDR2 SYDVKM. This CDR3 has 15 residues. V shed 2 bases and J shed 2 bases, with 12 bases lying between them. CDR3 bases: TGTGCCAGCAGTTTACGGTCAGGAATCAACTATGGCTACACCTTC. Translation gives CASSLRSGINYGYTF.

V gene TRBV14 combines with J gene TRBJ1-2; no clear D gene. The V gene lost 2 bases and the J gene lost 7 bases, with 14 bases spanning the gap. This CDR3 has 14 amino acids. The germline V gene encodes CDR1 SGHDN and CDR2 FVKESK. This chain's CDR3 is CASSQLARTSGYTF. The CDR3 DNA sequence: TGTGCCAGCAGCCAATTGGCCAGAACCTCTGGCTACACCTTC.

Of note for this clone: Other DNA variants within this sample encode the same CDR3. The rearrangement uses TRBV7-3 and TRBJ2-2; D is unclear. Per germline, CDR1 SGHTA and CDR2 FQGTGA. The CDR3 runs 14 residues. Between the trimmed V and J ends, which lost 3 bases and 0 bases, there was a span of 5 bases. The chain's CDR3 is CASSFSSNTGELFF. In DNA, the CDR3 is TGTGCCAGCAGCTTCTCCTCGAACACCGGGGAGCTGTTTTTT.

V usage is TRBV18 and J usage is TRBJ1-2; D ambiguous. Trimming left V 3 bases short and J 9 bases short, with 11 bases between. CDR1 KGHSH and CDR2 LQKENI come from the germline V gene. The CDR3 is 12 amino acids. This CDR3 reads CASSPREESYTF. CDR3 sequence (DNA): TGTGCCAGCTCACCGAGGGAGGAAAGCTACACCTTC.

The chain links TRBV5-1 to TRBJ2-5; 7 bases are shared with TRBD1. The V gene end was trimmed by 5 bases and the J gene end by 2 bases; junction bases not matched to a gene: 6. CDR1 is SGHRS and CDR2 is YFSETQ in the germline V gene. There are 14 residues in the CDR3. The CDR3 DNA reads TGCGCCAGCAGACCCGGGACAGAACAAGAGACCCAGTACTTC. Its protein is CASRPGTEQETQYF.

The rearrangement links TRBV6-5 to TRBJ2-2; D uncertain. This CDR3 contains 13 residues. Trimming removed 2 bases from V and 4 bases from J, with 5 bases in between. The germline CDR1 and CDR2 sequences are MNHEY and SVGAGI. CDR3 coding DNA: TGTGCCAGCAGTTACGCGGCCACCGGGGAGCTGTTTTTT. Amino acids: CASSYAATGELFF.

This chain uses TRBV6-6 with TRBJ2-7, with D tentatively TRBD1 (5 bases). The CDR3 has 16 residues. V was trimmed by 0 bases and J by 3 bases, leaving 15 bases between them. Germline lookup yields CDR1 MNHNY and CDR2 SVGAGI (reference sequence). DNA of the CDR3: TGTGCCAGCAGTTACTCGGGCAGGGTTGGGGACTACGAGCAGTACTTC. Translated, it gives CASSYSGRVGDYEQYF.

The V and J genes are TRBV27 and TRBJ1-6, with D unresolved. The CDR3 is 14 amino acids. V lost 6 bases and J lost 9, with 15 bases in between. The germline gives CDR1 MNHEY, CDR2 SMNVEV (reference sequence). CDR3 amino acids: CASSHPSSGSPLHF. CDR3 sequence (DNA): TGTGCCAGCAGCCATCCCTCCTCGGGTTCACCCCTCCACTTT.

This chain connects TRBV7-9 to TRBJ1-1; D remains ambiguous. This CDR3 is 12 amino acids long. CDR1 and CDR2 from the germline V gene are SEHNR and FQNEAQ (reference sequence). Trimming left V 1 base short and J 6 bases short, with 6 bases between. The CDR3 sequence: CASSLESSEAFF. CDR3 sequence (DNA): TGTGCCAGCAGCTTAGAAAGCTCTGAAGCTTTCTTT.

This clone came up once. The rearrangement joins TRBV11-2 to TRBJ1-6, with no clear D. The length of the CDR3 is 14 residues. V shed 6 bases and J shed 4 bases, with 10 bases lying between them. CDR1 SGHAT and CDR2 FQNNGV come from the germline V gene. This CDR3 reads CASSSLGYNSPLHF. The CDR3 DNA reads TGTGCCAGCAGTTCTCTCGGGTATAATTCACCCCTCCACTTT.

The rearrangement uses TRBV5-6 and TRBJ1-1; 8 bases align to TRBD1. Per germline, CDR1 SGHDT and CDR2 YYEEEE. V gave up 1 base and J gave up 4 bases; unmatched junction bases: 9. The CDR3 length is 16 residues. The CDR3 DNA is TGTGCCAGCAGCTTGATTTGGACAGGGTCCGCCACTGAAGCTTTCTTT. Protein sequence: CASSLIWTGSATEAFF.

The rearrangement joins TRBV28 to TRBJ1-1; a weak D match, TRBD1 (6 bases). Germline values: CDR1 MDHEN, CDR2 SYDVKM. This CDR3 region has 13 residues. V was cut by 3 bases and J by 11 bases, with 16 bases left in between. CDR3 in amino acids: CASSLVGAGQAFF. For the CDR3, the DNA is TGTGCCAGCAGTTTGGTGGGGGCAGGCCAGGCTTTCTTT.

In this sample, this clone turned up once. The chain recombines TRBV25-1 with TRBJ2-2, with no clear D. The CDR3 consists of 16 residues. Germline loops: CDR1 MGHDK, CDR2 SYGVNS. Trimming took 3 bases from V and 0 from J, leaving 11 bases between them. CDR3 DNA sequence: TGTGCCAGCAGTGATGGAGACGGATCGAACACCGGGGAGCTGTTTTTT. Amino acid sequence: CASSDGDGSNTGELFF.

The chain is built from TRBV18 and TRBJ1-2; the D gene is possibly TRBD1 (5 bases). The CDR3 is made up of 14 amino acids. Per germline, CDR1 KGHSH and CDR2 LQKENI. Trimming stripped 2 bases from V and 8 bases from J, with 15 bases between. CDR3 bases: TGTGCCAGCTCACCAAGAGGGGAGGGACGAGGCTACACCTTC. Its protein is CASSPRGEGRGYTF.